This entry lists 25 T cell receptor beta chains sequenced from one sample in a study of T cells in women clearing cervical HPV infection. The method was immunoSEQ multiplex PCR; TCRdb's version includes in-frame clones alone and lacks a portion of them. The sample totals tens of thousands of clones. The sequenced sample was blood buffy coat. Source of these receptors: a woman between 18 and 69 years old with a cervical HPV16 infection that either progressed to CIN3+ or cleared (not recorded which).

As regards this clone: The CDR3 end is not reached by the read, which stops 3 residues before it; the germline J gene fills it in. The V and J genes are TRBV28 and TRBJ1-2; D perhaps matches TRBD1 (6 bases). The CDR3 sequence is 14 residues long. Trimming took off 5 bases at V and 6 bases at J, with 16 bases between the two ends. Germline CDR1 and CDR2: MDHEN and SYDVKM. This CDR3 is CASSTPRRDNGYTF. CDR3 DNA, as far as it was read: TGTGCCAGCAGTACCCCGCGTAGGGACAATGGC.

About this clone itself: The DNA ends 3 residues before the CDR3 does, and the rest of the CDR3 is filled in from the germline J gene. The chain recombines TRBV29-1 with TRBJ2-4; 9 bases align to TRBD1. CDR3 length: 14 residues. Germline CDR1 is SQVTM and CDR2 is ANQGSEA. J lost 7 bases, V lost 6 bases, and 10 bases had no gene match. Here the CDR3 reads CSVGKGDRENIQYF. The sequenced part of the CDR3 DNA is TGCAGCGTGGGGAAGGGGGACAGGGAGAACATT. Full variable domain (rest looked up from reference TRBV29-1 and TRBJ2-4): SAVISQKPSRDICQRGTSLTIQCQVDSQVTMMFWYRQQPGQSLTLIATANQGSEATYESGFVIDKFPISRPNLTFSTLTVSNMSPEDSSIYLCSVGKGDRENIQYFGAGTRLSVL.

Concerning this clone: Coverage ceases 3 residues before the CDR3 finishes, and the germline J gene fills in the end. The chain uses TRBV20-1 and TRBJ2-2; perhaps TRBD2 as D (5 bases). V was cut by 4 bases and J by 1 base, with 13 bases left in between. The germline CDR1 and CDR2 sequences are DFQATT and SNEGSKA (reference sequence). The CDR3 extends over 15 amino acids. The CDR3 DNA, read in part, is TGCAGTGCTACCTCCCCTAGCTGGAACACCGGGGAG. It encodes CSATSPSWNTGE. In full, the CDR3 reads CSATSPSWNTGELFF.

CDR3 DNA, as far as it was read: TGTGCCTGGAAGGCCGGACAGCCCTTGAACACTGAA. Translating gives CAWKAGQPLNTE. In full, the CDR3 is CAWKAGQPLNTEAFF. This chain joins TRBV30 and TRBJ1-1, with D perhaps TRBD1 (6 bases). Read data end 3 residues before the CDR3 end; the end is taken from the germline J gene. There are 15 residues in the CDR3. V lost 4 bases and J lost 0, with 15 bases in between. Germline lookup yields CDR1 GTSNPN and CDR2 SVGIG (reference sequence). The full variable domain, rest sourced from reference TRBV30 and TRBJ1-1, is SQTIHQWPATLVQPVGSPLSLECTVEGTSNPNLYWYRQAAGRGLQLLFYSVGIGQISSEVPQNLSASRPQDRQFILSSKKLLLSDSGFYLCAWKAGQPLNTEAFFGQGTRLTVV.

Concerning this clone itself: The DNA ends 3 residues before the CDR3 does, and the rest of the CDR3 is filled in from the germline J gene. The J gene is TRBJ1-2, the V gene TRBV7-9, with no clear D. The CDR3 runs to 14 residues. V lost 4 bases and J 6 bases, leaving 15 bases between the germline ends. Germline V gene data show CDR1 as SEHNR and CDR2 as FQNEAQ (reference sequence). Partial CDR3 DNA: TGTGCCAGCAGCTATTTCGATCAGGCAGATGGC. Encoded protein: CASSYFDQADG. The full CDR3 protein is CASSYFDQADGYTF.

Notes on this clone: The DNA ends 3 residues before the CDR3 does, and the rest of the CDR3 is filled in from the germline J gene. The chain carries TRBV6-2 or TRBV6-3 and TRBJ1-6, with TRBD1 identical over 8 bases. Looked up from germline, CDR1 is MNHEY and CDR2 is SVGEGT. Losses at the gene ends were 7 bases for V and 7 bases for J; bases not matched to a gene: 6. This CDR3 region has 14 residues. The CDR3: CASTLRQGNSPLHF. The part of the CDR3 DNA that was read is TGTGCCAGCACCCTAAGACAGGGGAATTCACCC.

In the case of this clone: Germline and junction disagree at one end, which may indicate a read error. The read ends 3 residues shy of where the CDR3 ends; the end is completed using the germline J gene. V is TRBV4-2 and J is TRBJ2-3; D might be TRBD2 (6 bases). CDR3 size: 15 residues. Germline lookup yields CDR1 LGHNA and CDR2 YNFKEQ. The CDR3 spells CASSHPGASVGTQYF. The sequenced part of the CDR3 DNA is TGCGCCAGCAGCCATCCAGGCGCTAGCGTCGGGACG.

CDR3 protein: CSARGYRSTPYEQYF. CDR3 DNA, as far as it was read: TGCAGTGCTAGAGGTTACAGGTCGACCCCCTACGAG. The V and J genes are TRBV20-1 and TRBJ2-7, with D possibly being TRBD1 (5 bases). The read ends 3 residues shy of where the CDR3 ends; the end is completed using the germline J gene. In germline, CDR1 is DFQATT, CDR2 SNEGSKA (reference sequence). This CDR3 is built from 15 residues. Trimming cost V 1 base and J 2 bases, with 15 bases left between them.

A note on this clone: The DNA ends 3 residues before the CDR3 does, and the rest of the CDR3 is filled in from the germline J gene. The chain is built from TRBV9 and TRBJ2-7; TRBD1 aligns across 10 bases. The V gene end was trimmed by 0 bases and the J gene end by 3 bases; junction bases not matched to a gene: 3. Germline CDR1 reads SGDLS; CDR2 reads YYNGEE. CDR3 length: 15 amino acids. The sequenced CDR3 bases are TGTGCCAGCAGCGTAGACGGACAGGGGGGCTACGAG. Encoded protein: CASSVDGQGGYE. The entire CDR3 is CASSVDGQGGYEQYF.

Incomplete CDR3 DNA: TGTGCCAGCCAGCCGAGGGGGCGGGTGCATGAG. Its protein is CASQPRGRVHE. From start to end, the CDR3 is CASQPRGRVHEQFF. The chain couples TRBV18 to TRBJ2-1; 7 nucleotides match TRBD1. The CDR3 end falls 3 residues outside the read, so it is completed with the germline J gene. This CDR3 region has 14 residues. With V trimmed by 8 bases and J by 8 bases, 12 bases remained unmatched. From germline, CDR1 is KGHSH and CDR2 LQKENI.

Of note for this clone: Sequencing ends 3 residues short of the CDR3 end; the germline J gene provides the rest. The chain links TRBV7-2 to TRBJ2-2; 7 bases match TRBD1. Per germline, CDR1 SGHTA and CDR2 FQGNSA. This CDR3 is built from 14 residues. CDR3 sequence reads: CASSLKSQGEKLFF. The sequenced part of the CDR3 DNA is TGTGCCAGCAGCTTAAAATCTCAGGGGGAAAAG.

As to this clone: The read halts 3 residues ahead of the CDR3 end, with the missing end drawn from the germline J gene. The genes are TRBV10-3 and TRBJ2-1, with TRBD1 matching over 10 bases. Germline CDR1 ENHRY, CDR2 SYGVKD. The CDR3 has 15 amino acids. Trimming removed 6 bases from V and 3 bases from J; junction bases left unmatched: 5. The chain's CDR3 is CAIRPGTGDYNEQFF. CDR3 bases read: TGTGCCATCAGACCCGGGACAGGGGACTACAATGAG.

A note on this clone: The read halts 3 residues ahead of the CDR3 end, with the missing end drawn from the germline J gene. V gene TRBV2 combines with J gene TRBJ1-2, with TRBD1 matching over 9 bases. This CDR3 comprises 15 residues. Per germline, CDR1 SNHLY and CDR2 FYNNEI. The CDR3 loop reads CASRFKGDRAYDYTF. CDR3 bases read: TGTGCCAGCAGATTTAAGGGGGACAGGGCGTACGAC.

A note on this clone: The sequence runs out 3 residues before the end of the CDR3; the remainder is reconstructed from the germline J gene. The chain is built from TRBV11-2 and TRBJ1-4; 7 nucleotides match TRBD1. The CDR3 loop spans 14 amino acids. Trimming took 5 bases from V and 8 from J; bases not matched to a gene: 8. Germline V CDR1 and CDR2: SGHAT, FQNNGV. The CDR3 is CASSRGGFGEKLFF. CDR3 DNA, as far as it was read: TGTGCCAGCAGCAGAGGGGGCTTCGGGGAAAAA.

As to this clone: The CDR3 end lies 3 residues beyond the end of the read and is filled in from the germline J gene. The gene calls are TRBV20-1 and TRBJ2-7; TRBD2 matches 9 bases. The CDR3 contains 17 residues. Trimming removed 0 bases from V and 5 bases from J; junction bases left unmatched: 14. In germline, CDR1 is DFQATT, CDR2 SNEGSKA (reference sequence). The chain's CDR3 is CSARDSSTRGGPHEQYF. The covered CDR3 bases are TGCAGTGCTAGAGATAGTTCGACGCGGGGGGGCCCCCACGAG.

In regard to this clone: The DNA ends 3 residues before the CDR3 does, and the rest of the CDR3 is filled in from the germline J gene. V usage is TRBV19 and J usage is TRBJ2-7, with 9 bases lining up with TRBD1. The J segment lost 3 bases and the V segment lost 3 bases, leaving 6 bases of the junction unmatched. The CDR3 covers 15 residues. Per the germline V gene, CDR1 is LNHDA and CDR2 is SQIVND (reference sequence). The part of the CDR3 DNA that was read is TGTGCCAGTAGTATCCTAGGACAGGGGAACTACGAG. Protein sequence: CASSILGQGNYE. The whole CDR3 protein reads CASSILGQGNYEQYF.

For this clone: The sequenced fragment ends 3 residues before the CDR3 boundary, so the rest is inferred from the germline J gene. The genes are TRBV7-2 and TRBJ1-1; TRBD1 matches 7 bases. The CDR3 is made up of 15 amino acids. Per the germline V gene, CDR1 is SGHTA and CDR2 is FQGNSA. CDR3 in amino acids: CASSLRTGRGSEAFF. Partial CDR3 DNA: TGTGCCAGCAGCTTGCGGACAGGACGGGGATCAGAA.

The DNA read from the CDR3 is TGTGCCAGCAAGTCCTACCTTTGGAACACTGAA. Its translation: CASKSYLWNTE. The CDR3 reads in full as CASKSYLWNTEAFF. The chain carries TRBV2 and TRBJ1-1; D remains ambiguous. With the read ending 3 residues before the CDR3 end, the germline J gene is used to fill in that end. Germline assignment: CDR1 SNHLY and CDR2 FYNNEI. The CDR3 has 14 residues. V was shortened by 7 bases and J by 1 base, with 13 bases between the two germline ends.

Comments on this clone: The read ends 3 residues early relative to the CDR3; the germline J gene fills the gap. The rearrangement joins TRBV5-1 to TRBJ2-2, with a weak D call TRBD2 (6 bases). Germline CDR1 reads SGHRS; CDR2 reads YFSETQ. This CDR3 has 16 amino acids. The CDR3 reads CASSPLDSGGNEKLFF. CDR3 DNA, as far as it was read: TGCGCCAGCAGCCCTTTGGACTCCGGGGGTAATGAAAAG.

In regard to this clone: The CDR3 end falls 3 residues outside the read, so it is completed with the germline J gene. The rearrangement joins TRBV20-1 to TRBJ2-3; a weak D match, TRBD1 (7 bases). The CDR3 is made up of 16 amino acids. CDR1 is DFQATT and CDR2 is SNEGSKA in the germline V gene (reference sequence). This CDR3 reads CSARRDGGGVEETQYF. The DNA read from the CDR3 is TGCAGTGCTAGAAGGGATGGAGGGGGCGTTGAGGAGACG.

Concerning this clone itself: The read comes to an end 3 residues before the CDR3 does, leaving the germline J gene to fill in the end. Additional DNA sequences in this sample encode the identical CDR3. V and J are TRBV7-2 and TRBJ1-1; tentatively, D is TRBD1 (6 bases). CDR3 length: 13 residues. CDR1 and CDR2 (germline): SGHTA, FQGNSA. V was clipped by 6 bases and J by 1 base, with 9 bases between them. CDR3 loop: CASRQGKNTEAFF. The sequenced part of the CDR3 DNA is TGTGCCAGCAGGCAGGGGAAGAACACTGAA.

As for this clone: The CDR3 goes on 3 residues after the read ends, and that part is filled in from the germline J gene. The chain carries TRBV2 and TRBJ2-4; D is possibly TRBD1 (6 bases). The CDR3 contains 15 residues. CDR1 is SNHLY and CDR2 is FYNNEI in the germline V gene. The sequenced part of the CDR3 DNA is TGTGCCAGCAGGAAAGACAGGACCCCTAACTATGGT. Its translation: CASRKDRTPNYG. The whole CDR3 reads CASRKDRTPNYGQYF.

A note on this clone: The sequenced fragment ends 3 residues before the CDR3 boundary, so the rest is inferred from the germline J gene. The chain joins TRBV14 to TRBJ2-7; the D gene is possibly TRBD1 (5 bases). The V gene lost 2 bases and the J gene lost 2 bases, with 13 bases spanning the gap. The CDR3 loop spans 15 amino acids. Germline-derived CDR1 and CDR2 are SGHDN and FVKESK. The sequenced part of the CDR3 DNA is TGTGCCAGCAGCCAAACGAATCAGGGAACCTACGAG. It translates to CASSQTNQGTYE. The entire CDR3 sequence reads CASSQTNQGTYEQYF.

Remarks on this clone: The CDR3 is cut off 3 residues early in the read; its end comes from the germline J gene. The rearrangement joins TRBV12-3 or TRBV12-4 to TRBJ1-2; no clear D. Trimming cost V 0 bases and J 3 bases, with 5 bases left between them. There are 13 residues in the CDR3. CDR3 DNA, as far as it was read: TGTGCCAGCAGTTTAGCAGGGTACTATGGC. Its translation is CASSLAGYYG. From start to end, the CDR3 is CASSLAGYYGYTF.

As concerns this clone: The CDR3 end lies 3 residues beyond the end of the read and is filled in from the germline J gene. V is TRBV18 and J is TRBJ1-2; D is ambiguous. Germline V lookup: CDR1 KGHSH, CDR2 LQKENI. The CDR3 sequence is 13 residues long. Here the CDR3 reads CASSPNLGGGYTF. CDR3 bases read: TGTGCCAGCTCACCTAACTTAGGCGGCGGC.